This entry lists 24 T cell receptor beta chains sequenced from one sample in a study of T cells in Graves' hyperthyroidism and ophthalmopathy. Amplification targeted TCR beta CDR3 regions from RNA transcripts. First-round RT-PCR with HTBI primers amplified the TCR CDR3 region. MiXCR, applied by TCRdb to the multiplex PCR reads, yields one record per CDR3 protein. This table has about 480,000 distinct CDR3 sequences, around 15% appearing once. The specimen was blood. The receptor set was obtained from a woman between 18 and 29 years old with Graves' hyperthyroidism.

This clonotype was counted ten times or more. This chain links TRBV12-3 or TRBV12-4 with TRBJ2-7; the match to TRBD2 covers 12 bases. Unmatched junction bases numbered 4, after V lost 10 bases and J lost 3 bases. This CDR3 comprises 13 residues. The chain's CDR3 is CANSTSGSYEQYV. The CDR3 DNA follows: TGTGCCAACTCGACTAGCGGGAGCTACGAGCAGTACGTC.

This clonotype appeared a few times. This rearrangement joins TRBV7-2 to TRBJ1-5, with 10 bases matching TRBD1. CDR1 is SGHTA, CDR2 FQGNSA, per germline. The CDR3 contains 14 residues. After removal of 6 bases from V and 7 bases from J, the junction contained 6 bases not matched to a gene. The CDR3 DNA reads TGTGCCAGCAGGACGACAGGGGGCCGGCAGCCCCAGCATTTT. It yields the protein CASRTTGGRQPQHF.

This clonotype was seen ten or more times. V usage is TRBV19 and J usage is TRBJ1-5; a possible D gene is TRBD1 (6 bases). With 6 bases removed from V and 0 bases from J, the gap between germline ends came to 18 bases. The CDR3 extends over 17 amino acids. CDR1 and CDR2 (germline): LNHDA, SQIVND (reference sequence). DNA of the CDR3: TGTGCCAGTAGCATCCTCGGACAGACCTATAGCAATCAGCCCCAGCATTTT. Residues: CASSILGQTYSNQPQHF.

The CDR3 nucleotides read TGCGCCAGCAGCTATACCACGGACGGGAGCTCTGGAAACACCATATATTTT. Protein: CASSYTTDGSSGNTIYF. This chain joins TRBV5-1 and TRBJ1-3, with no clear D. The CDR3 consists of 17 residues. CDR1 is SGHRS, CDR2 YFSETQ, per germline. The V and J ends lost 3 bases and 0 bases respectively, with 16 bases between them.

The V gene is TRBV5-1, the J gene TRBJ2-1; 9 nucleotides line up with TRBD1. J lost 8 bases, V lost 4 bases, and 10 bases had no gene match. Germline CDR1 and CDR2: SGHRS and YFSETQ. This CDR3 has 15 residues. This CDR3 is CASSPGQGWVDEQFF. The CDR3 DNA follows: TGCGCCAGCAGCCCGGGACAGGGTTGGGTCGATGAGCAGTTCTTC. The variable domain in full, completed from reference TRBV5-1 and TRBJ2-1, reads KAGVTQTPRYLIKTRGQQVTLSCSPISGHRSVSWYQQTPGQGLQFLFEYFSETQRNKGNFPGRFSGRQFSNSRSEMNVSTLELGDSALYLCASSPGQGWVDEQFFGPGTRLTVL.

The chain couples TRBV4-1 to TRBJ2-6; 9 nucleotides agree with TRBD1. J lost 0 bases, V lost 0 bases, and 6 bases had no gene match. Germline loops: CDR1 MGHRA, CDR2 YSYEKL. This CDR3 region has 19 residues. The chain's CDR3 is CASSQDSGQGSSGANVLTF. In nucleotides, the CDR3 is TGCGCCAGCAGCCAAGATTCGGGACAGGGAAGCTCTGGGGCCAACGTCCTGACTTTC.

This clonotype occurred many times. The DNA of the CDR3 is TGTGCCAGCAGGAGCGGACAGGGTGAAGAGACCCAGTACTTC. Translating gives CASRSGQGEETQYF. This rearrangement joins TRBV25-1 to TRBJ2-5; 8 nucleotides line up with TRBD1. The CDR3 is 14 residues long. Germline V lookup: CDR1 MGHDK, CDR2 SYGVNS. V shed 6 bases and J 3 bases; nucleotides not matched to a gene: 6.

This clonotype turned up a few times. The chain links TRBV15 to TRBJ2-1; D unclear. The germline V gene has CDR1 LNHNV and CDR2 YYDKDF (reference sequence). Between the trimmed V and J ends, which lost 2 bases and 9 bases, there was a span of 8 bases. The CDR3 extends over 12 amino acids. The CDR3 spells CATSRSGPEQFF. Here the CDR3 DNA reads TGTGCCACCAGCAGATCTGGGCCTGAGCAGTTCTTC.

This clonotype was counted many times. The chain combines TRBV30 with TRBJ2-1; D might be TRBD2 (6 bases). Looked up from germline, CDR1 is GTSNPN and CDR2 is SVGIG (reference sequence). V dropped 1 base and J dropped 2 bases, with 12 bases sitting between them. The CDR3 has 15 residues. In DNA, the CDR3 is TGTGCCTGGAGTGCCGGGACTGCTACCTACAATGAGCAGTTCTTC. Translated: CAWSAGTATYNEQFF.

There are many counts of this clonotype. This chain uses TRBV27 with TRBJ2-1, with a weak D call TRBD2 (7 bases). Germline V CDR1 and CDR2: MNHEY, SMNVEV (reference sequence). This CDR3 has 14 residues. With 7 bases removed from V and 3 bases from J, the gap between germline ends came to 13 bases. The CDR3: CASTGGGGYNEQFF. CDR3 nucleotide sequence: TGTGCCAGCACGGGGGGAGGGGGCTACAATGAGCAGTTCTTC.

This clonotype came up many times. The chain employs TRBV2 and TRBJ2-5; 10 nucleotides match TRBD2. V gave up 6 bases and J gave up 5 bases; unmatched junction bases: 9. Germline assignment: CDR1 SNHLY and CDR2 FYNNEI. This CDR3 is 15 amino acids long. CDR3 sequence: CASRDSGRAGETQYF. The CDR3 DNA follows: TGTGCCAGCAGGGACAGCGGGAGGGCCGGGGAGACCCAGTACTTC. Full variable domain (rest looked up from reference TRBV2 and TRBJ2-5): EPEVTQTPSHQVTQMGQEVILRCVPISNHLYFYWYRQILGQKVEFLVSFYNNEISEKSEIFDDQFSVERPDGSNFTLKIRSTKLEDSAMYFCASRDSGRAGETQYFGPGTRLLVL.

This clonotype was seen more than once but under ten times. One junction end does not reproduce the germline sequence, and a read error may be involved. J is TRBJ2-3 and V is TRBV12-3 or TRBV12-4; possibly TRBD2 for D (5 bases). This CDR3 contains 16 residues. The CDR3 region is CASTLGWRLPTDTQYF. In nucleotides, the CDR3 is TGTGCCAGCACTTTAGGGTGGAGGCTACCGACAGATACGCAGTATTTT.

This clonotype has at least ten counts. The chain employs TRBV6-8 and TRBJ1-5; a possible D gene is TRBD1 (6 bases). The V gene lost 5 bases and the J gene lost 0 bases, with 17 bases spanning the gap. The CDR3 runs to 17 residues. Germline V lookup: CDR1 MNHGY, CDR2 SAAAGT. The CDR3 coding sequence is TGTGCCAGCAGTCCATCCAGGGGACCATATAGCAATCAGCCCCAGCATTTT. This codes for CASSPSRGPYSNQPQHF.

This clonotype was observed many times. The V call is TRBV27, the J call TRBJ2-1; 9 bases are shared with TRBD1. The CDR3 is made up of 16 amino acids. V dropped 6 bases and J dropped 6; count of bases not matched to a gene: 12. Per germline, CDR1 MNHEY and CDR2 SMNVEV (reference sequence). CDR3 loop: CASRRGYGTGSNEQFF. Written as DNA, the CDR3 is TGTGCCAGCAGGCGGGGCTACGGGACAGGGAGCAATGAGCAGTTCTTC.

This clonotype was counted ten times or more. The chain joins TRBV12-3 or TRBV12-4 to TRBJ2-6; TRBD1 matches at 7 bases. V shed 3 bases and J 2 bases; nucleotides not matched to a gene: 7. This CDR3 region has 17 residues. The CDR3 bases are TGTGCCAGCAGTTTCACCGAAGACAGGGCTGGGGCCAACGTCCTGACTTTC. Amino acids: CASSFTEDRAGANVLTF.

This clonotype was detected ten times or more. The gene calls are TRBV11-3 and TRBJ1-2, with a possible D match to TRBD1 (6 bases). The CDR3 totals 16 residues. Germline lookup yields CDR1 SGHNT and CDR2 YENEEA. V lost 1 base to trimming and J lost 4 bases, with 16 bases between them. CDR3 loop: CASSLAPRTDLYGYTF. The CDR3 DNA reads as TGTGCCAGCAGCTTAGCCCCTAGGACAGACCTCTATGGCTACACCTTC.

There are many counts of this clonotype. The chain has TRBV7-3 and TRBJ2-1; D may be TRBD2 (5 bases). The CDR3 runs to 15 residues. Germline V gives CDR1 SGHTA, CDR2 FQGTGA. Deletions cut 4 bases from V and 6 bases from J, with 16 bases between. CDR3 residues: CASSSPEGPANEQFF. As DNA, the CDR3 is TGTGCCAGCAGCTCACCCGAGGGTCCGGCCAATGAGCAGTTCTTC.

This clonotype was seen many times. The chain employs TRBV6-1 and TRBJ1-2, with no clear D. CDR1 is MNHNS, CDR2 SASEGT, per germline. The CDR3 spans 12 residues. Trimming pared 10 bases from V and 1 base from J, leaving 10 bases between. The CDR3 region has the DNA TGTGCCATCCATGCCCTTAACTATGGCTACACCTTC. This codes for CAIHALNYGYTF.

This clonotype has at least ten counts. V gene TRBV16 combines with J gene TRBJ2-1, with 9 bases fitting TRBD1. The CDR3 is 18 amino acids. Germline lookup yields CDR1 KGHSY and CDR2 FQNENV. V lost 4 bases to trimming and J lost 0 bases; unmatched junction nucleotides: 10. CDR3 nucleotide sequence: TGTGCCAGCAGCCGCCCTACAGGGGGCCGGAGCTCCTACAATGAGCAGTTCTTC. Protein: CASSRPTGGRSSYNEQFF.

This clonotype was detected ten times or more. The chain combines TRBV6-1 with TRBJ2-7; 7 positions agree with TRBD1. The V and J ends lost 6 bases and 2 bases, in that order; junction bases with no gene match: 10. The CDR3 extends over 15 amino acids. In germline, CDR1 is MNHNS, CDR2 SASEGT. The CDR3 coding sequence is TGTGCCAGCAGCCAGAAGACAGGGAGCGCCTACGAGCAGTACTTC. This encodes CASSQKTGSAYEQYF.

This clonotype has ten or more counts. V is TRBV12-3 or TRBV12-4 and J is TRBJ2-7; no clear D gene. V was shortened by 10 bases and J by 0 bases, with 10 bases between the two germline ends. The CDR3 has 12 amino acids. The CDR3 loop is CATGTSSYEQYF. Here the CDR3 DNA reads TGTGCCACAGGAACGAGCTCCTACGAGCAGTACTTC.

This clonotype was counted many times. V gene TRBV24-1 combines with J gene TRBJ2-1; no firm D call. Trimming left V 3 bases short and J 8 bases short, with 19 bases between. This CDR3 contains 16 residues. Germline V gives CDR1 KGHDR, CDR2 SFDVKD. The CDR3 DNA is TGTGCCACCAGTGATACCGGACCCCCCGGCAGCGATGAGCAGTTCTTC. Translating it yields CATSDTGPPGSDEQFF.

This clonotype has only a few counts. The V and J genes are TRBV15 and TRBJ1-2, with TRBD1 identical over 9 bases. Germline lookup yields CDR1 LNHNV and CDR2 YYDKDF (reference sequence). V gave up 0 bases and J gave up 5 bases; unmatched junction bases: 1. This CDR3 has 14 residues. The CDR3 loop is CATSRDGTGYGYTF. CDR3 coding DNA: TGTGCCACCAGCAGAGACGGGACAGGGTATGGCTACACCTTC.

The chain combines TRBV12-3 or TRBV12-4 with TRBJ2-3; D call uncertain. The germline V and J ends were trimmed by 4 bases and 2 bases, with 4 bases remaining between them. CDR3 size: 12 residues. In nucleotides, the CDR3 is TGTGCCAGCAGTTATTTCACAGATACGCAGTATTTT. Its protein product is CASSYFTDTQYF.